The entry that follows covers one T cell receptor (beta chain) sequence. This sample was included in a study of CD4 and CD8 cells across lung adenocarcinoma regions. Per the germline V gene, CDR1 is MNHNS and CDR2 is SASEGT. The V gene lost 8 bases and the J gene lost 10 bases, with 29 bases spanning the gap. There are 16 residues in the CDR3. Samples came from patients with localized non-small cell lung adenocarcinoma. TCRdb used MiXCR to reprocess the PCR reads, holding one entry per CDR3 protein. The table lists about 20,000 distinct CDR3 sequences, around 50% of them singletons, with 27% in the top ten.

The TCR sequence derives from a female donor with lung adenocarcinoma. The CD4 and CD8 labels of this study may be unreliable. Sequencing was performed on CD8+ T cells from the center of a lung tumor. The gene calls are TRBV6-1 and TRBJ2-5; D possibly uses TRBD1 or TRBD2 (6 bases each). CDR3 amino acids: CASAGHGGRDQNIQYF. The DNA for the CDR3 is TGTGCCAGCGCGGGGCACGGGGGCCGAGACCAAAACATCCAGTACTTC.